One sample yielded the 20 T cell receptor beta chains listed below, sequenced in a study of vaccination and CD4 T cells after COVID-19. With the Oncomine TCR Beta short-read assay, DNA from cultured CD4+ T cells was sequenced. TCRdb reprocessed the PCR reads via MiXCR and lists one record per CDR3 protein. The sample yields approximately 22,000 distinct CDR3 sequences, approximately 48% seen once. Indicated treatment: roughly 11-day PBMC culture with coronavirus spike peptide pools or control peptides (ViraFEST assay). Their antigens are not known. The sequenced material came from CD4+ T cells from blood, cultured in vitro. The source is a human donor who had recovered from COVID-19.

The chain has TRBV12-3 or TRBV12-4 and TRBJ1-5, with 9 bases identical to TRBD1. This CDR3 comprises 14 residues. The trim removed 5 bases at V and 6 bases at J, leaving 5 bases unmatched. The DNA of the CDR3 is TGTGCCAGCAGTCCTAACAGGGGGCCTCAGCCCCAGCATTTT. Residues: CASSPNRGPQPQHF.

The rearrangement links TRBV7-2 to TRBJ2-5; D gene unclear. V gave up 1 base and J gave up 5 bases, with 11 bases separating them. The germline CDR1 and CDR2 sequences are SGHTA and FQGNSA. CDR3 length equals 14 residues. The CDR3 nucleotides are TGTGCCAGCAGCTTAGGCGCGGCGGCGGAGACCCAGTACTTC. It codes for CASSLGAAAETQYF.

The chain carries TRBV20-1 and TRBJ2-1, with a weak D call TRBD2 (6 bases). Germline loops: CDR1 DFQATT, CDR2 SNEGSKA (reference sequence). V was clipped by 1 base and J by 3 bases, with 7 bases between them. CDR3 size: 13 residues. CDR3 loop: CSARAGDYNEQFF. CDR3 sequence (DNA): TGCAGTGCTAGAGCGGGAGACTACAATGAGCAGTTCTTC.

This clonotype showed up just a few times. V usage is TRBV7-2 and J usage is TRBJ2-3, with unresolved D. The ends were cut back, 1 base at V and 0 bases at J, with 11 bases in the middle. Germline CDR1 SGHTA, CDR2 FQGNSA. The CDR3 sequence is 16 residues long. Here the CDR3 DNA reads TGTGCCAGCAGCTTAGTAGGCCCCTCTAGCACAGATACGCAGTATTTT. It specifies CASSLVGPSSTDTQYF.

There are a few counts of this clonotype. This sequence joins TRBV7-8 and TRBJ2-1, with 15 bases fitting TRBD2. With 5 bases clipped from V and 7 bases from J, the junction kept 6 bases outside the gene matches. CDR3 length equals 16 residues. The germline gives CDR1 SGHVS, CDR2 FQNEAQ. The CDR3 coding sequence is TGTGCCAGCAGCCCAGGACTAGCGGGAGGGTTGAATGAGCAGTTCTTC. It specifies CASSPGLAGGLNEQFF.

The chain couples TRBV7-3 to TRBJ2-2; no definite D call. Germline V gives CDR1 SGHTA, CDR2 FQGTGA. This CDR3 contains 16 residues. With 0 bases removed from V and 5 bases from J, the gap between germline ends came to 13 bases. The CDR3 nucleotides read TGTGCCAGCAGCTTAACATTTGGTTCGATAACCGGGGAGCTGTTTTTT. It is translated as CASSLTFGSITGELFF.

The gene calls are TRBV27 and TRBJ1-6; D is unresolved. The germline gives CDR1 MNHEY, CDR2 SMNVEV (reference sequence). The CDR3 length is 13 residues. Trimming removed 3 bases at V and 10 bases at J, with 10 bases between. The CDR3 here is CASSLRGASPLHF. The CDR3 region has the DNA TGTGCCAGCAGTTTGCGGGGTGCATCACCCCTCCACTTT.

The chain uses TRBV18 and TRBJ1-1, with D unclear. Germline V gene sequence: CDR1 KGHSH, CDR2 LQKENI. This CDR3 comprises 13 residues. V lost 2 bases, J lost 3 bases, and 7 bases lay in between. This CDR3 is CASSPGRDTEAFF. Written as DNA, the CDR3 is TGTGCCAGCTCACCAGGGCGGGACACTGAAGCTTTCTTT.

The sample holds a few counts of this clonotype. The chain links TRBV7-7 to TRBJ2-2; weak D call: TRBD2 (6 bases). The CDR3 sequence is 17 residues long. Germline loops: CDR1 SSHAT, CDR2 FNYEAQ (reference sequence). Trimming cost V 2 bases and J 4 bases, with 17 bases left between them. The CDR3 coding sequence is TGTGCCAGCAGCTTACGGGGGAGGTATTTAAGCACCGGGGAGCTGTTTTTT. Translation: CASSLRGRYLSTGELFF.

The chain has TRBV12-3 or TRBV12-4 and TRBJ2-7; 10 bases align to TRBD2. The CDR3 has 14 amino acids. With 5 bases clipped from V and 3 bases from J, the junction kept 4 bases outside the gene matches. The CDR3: CASSTRTSGYEQYF. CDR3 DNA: TGTGCCAGCAGTACCCGGACTAGCGGCTACGAGCAGTACTTC.

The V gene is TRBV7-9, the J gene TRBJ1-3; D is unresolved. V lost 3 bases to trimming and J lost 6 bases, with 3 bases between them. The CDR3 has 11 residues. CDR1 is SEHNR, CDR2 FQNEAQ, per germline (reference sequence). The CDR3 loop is CASSFENTIYF. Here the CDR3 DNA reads TGTGCCAGCAGCTTTGAAAACACCATATATTTT.

Here the CDR3 reads CASSLDRDYGYGYTF. CDR3 coding DNA: TGTGCCAGCAGCTTGGACAGGGACTATGGCTACGGCTACACCTTC. The chain has TRBV7-9 and TRBJ1-2; 8 nucleotides match TRBD1. Germline values: CDR1 SEHNR, CDR2 FQNEAQ (reference sequence). CDR3 length: 15 residues. The V and J ends lost 3 bases and 8 bases, in that order; junction bases with no gene match: 11. Drawing the rest from reference TRBV7-9 and TRBJ1-2, the complete variable domain is DTGVSQNPRHKITKRGQNVTFRCDPISEHNRLYWYRQTLGQGPEFLTYFQNEAQLEKSRLLSDRFSAERPKGSFSTLEIQRTEQGDSAMYLCASSLDRDYGYGYTFGSGTRLTVV.

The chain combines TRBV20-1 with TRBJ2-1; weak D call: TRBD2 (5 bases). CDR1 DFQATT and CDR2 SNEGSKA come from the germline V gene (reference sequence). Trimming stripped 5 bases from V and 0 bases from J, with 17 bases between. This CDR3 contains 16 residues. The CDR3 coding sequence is TGCAGTGCTCGTCACTTTAGCGCCAGCTCCTACAATGAGCAGTTCTTC. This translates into CSARHFSASSYNEQFF.

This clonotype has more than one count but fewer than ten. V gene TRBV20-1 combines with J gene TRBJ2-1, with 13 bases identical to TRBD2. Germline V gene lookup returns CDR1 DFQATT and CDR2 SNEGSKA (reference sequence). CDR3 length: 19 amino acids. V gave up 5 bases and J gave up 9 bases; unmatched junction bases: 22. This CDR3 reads CSAFKVDWTSGRVRGEQFF. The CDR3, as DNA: TGCAGTGCTTTTAAGGTCGATTGGACTAGCGGGAGAGTTCGCGGTGAGCAGTTCTTC.

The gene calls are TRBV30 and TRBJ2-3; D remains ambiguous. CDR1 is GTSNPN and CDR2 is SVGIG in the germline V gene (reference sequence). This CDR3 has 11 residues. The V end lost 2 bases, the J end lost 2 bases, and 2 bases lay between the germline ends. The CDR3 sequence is CAWSSTDTQYF. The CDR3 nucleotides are TGTGCCTGGAGTTCCACAGATACGCAGTATTTT.

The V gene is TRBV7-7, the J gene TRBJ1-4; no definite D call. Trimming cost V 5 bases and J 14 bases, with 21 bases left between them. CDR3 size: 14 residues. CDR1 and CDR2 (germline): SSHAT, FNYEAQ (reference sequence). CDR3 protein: CASSQGPGNGELFF. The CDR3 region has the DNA TGTGCCAGCAGCCAAGGTCCGGGGAACGGAGAGCTGTTTTTT.

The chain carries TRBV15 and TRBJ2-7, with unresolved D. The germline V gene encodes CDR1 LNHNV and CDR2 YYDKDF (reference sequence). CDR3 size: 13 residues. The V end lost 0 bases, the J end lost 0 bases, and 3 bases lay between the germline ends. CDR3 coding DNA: TGTGCCACCAGCAGAGATCCCTCCTACGAGCAGTACTTC. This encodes CATSRDPSYEQYF.

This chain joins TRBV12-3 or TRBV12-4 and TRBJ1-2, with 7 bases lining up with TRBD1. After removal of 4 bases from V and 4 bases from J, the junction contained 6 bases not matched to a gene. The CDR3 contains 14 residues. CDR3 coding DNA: TGTGCCAGCAGTTCTGACAGGGCCGTCTATGGCTACACCTTC. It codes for CASSSDRAVYGYTF.

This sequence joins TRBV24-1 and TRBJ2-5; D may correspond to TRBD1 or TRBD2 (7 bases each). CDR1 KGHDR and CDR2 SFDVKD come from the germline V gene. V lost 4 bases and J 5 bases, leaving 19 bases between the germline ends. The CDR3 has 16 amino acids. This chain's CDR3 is CATSELSQGGRETQYF. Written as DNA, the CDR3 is TGTGCCACCAGTGAACTCTCCCAGGGGGGGCGGGAGACCCAGTACTTC.

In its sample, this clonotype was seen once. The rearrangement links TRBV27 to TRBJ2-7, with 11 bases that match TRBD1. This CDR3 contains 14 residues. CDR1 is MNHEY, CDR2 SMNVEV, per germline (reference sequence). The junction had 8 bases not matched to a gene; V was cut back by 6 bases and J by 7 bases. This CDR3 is CASRRGQGGLEQYF. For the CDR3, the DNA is TGTGCCAGCAGAAGGGGACAGGGGGGTCTGGAGCAGTACTTC.